This TCR beta chain was recorded in a study of OX40 agonist ivuxolimab in advanced cancers. Points from the study as a whole: Clonal expansion by week 6 occurred in CD4+ and CD8+ blood T cells (at 0.1 to 3.0 mg/kg). There were, on average, more expanded clones in CD8+ T cells than in CD4+. Specificity for antigen went undetermined in the expanded peripheral T cells.

The V segment lost 5 bases and the J segment 5 bases; nucleotides outside the gene matches: 8. The CDR3 has 15 amino acids. Germline CDR1 SEHNR, CDR2 FQNEAQ (reference sequence). Using immunoSEQ multiplex PCR, the repertoire was profiled, and TCRdb retains in-frame clones only, with some absent. The sample records around 40,000 clones, about 80% being singletons. A remark on this clone: Its antigen remains unknown.

The source is an adult with an advanced solid tumor such as melanoma, head and neck, liver or kidney cancer. The chain carries TRBV7-9 and TRBJ1-2; 10 positions agree with TRBD1. The sample was CD4+ or CD8+ T cells sorted from blood, taken in a trial of the OX40 agonist ivuxolimab. The chain's CDR3 is CASSPPGTGVYGYTF. The CDR3 nucleotides read TGTGCCAGCAGCCCACCCGGGACAGGGGTGTATGGCTACACCTTC.